The entry below gives a single TCR beta chain sequence along with its context. What it recognizes is unknown. This sample was taken from a study of cytomegalovirus exposure and HLA in healthy donors. Repertoires were generated with immunoSEQ multiplex PCR, while TCRdb's copy carries only in-frame clones and drops some. This table has fewer than 60,000 clones, 89% appearing once. General study findings and limits: According to a subsequent analysis, TCR clusters from the first cohort were inclined to appear together in the 120 validation repertoires. In vitro confirmation showed a few CMV-associated chains to be CMV antigen specific. Cytomegalovirus association was assigned to approximately 160 TCR beta chains. Cytomegalovirus status was reportedly diagnosed by the classifier with high sensitivity and specificity.

Sample: PBMCs. The origin of this receptor is a woman in her late teens or twenties in good health and CMV-seronegative.

CDR3 region: CASSPQRLGSYEQYF. CDR3 nucleotides: TGTGCCAGCAGCCCGCAGCGGTTGGGGTCCTACGAGCAGTACTTC. The gene calls are TRBV7-8 and TRBJ2-7, with D possibly TRBD2 on 5 matching bases. There are 15 residues in the CDR3. Germline V lookup: CDR1 SGHVS, CDR2 FQNEAQ. V was cut by 5 bases and J by 1 base, with 15 bases left in between. The whole variable domain, remainder taken from reference TRBV7-8 and TRBJ2-7, is GAGVSQSPRYKVAKRGQDVALRCDPISGHVSLFWYQQALGQGPEFLTYFQNEAQLDKSGLPSDRFFAERPEGSVSTLKIQRTQQEDSAVYLCASSPQRLGSYEQYFGPGTRLTVT.